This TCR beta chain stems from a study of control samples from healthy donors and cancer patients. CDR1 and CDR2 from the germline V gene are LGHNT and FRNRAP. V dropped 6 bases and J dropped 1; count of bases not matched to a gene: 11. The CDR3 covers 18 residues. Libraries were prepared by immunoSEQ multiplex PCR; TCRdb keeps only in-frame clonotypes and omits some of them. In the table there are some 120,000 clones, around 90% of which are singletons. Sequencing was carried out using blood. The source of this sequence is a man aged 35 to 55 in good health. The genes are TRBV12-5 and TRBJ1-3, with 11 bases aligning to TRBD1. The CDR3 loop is CASGRTGGASMSGNTIYF. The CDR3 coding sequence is TGTGCTAGTGGGAGGACAGGGGGCGCGTCGATGTCTGGAAACACCATATATTTT.